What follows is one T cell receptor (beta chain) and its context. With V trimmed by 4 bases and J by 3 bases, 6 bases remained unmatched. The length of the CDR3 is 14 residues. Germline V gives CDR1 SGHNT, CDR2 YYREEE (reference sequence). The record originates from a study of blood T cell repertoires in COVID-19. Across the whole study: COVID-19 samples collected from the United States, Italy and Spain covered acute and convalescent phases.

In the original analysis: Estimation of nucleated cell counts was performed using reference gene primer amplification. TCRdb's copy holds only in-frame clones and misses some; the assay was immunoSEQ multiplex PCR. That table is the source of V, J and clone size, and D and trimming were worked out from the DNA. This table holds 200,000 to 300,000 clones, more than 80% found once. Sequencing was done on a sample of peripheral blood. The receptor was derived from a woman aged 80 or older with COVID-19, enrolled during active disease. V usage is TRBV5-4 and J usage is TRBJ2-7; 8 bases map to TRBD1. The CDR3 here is CASSDRTGGYEQYF. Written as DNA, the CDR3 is TGTGCCAGCAGCGATAGAACAGGGGGCTACGAGCAGTACTTC.